These 23 T cell receptor beta chains were all obtained from the same sample, sequenced in a study of T cells in Graves' hyperthyroidism and ophthalmopathy. RNA transcripts yielded amplified TCR beta CDR3 regions. HTBI primers were employed in a first-round RT-PCR of the TCR CDR3. One entry per CDR3 protein, called by TCRdb with MiXCR from the multiplex PCR reads. This table holds under 550,000 distinct CDR3 sequences, about 13% found once. Sequencing was done on a sample of blood. These TCRs come from a woman aged 18-30 years with Graves' hyperthyroidism.

This clonotype was observed at least ten times. The rearrangement joins TRBV20-1 to TRBJ2-7; no reliable D call. This CDR3 region has 12 residues. Trimming took off 5 bases at V and 4 bases at J, with 12 bases between the two ends. Germline-derived CDR1 and CDR2 are DFQATT and SNEGSKA (reference sequence). The DNA of the CDR3 is TGCAGTGCTCCGAGCGTCGGTTACGAGCAGTACTTC. Protein product: CSAPSVGYEQYF.

This clonotype was detected ten times or more. The J gene is TRBJ2-5, the V gene TRBV12-3 or TRBV12-4, with unresolved D. This CDR3 is built from 13 residues. Trimming removed 6 bases at V and 4 bases at J, with 12 bases between. The CDR3 DNA follows: TGTGCCAGCAGCCCGGTCGGCCCAGAGACCCAGTACTTC. Amino acids: CASSPVGPETQYF.

This clonotype was seen a handful of times. J is TRBJ1-1 and V is TRBV6-2 or TRBV6-3; tentatively, D is TRBD1 (5 bases). Germline-derived CDR1 and CDR2 are MNHEY and SVGEGT. The CDR3 has 15 residues. V was pared by 10 bases and J by 1 base, with 19 bases between. The CDR3 loop reads CATRGWENGNTEAFF. Here the CDR3 DNA reads TGTGCCACAAGGGGTTGGGAGAATGGGAACACTGAAGCTTTCTTT.

This clonotype was seen at least ten times. The rearrangement links TRBV3-1 to TRBJ2-1; D remains ambiguous. CDR3 size: 13 residues. Trimming took 4 bases from V and 9 from J, leaving 13 bases between them. Germline V CDR1 and CDR2: LGHDT, YNNKEL (reference sequence). Written as DNA, the CDR3 is TGTGCCAGCAGCCGTGGCCCTATAAGTGAGCAGTTCTTC. Its protein is CASSRGPISEQFF.

This clonotype occurred many times. V and J are TRBV12-3 or TRBV12-4 and TRBJ1-5; D call uncertain. The CDR3 runs 13 residues. V lost 5 bases to trimming and J lost 0 bases, with 5 bases between them. The CDR3 DNA reads TGTGCCAGCAGTCGCAATAGCAATCAGCCCCAGCATTTT. This translates into CASSRNSNQPQHF.

There are many counts of this clonotype. This rearrangement joins TRBV3-1 to TRBJ2-2; weak D call: TRBD1 (5 bases). The CDR3 length is 16 residues. V lost 5 bases and J lost 1, with 14 bases in between. In germline, CDR1 is LGHDT, CDR2 YNNKEL (reference sequence). The CDR3 protein is CASSFPEDRNTGELFF. The DNA of the CDR3 is TGTGCCAGCAGCTTTCCGGAAGACAGGAACACCGGGGAGCTGTTTTTT.

The genes are TRBV28 and TRBJ1-2; 7 nucleotides agree with TRBD1. Germline V gives CDR1 MDHEN, CDR2 SYDVKM. Trimming cost V 6 bases and J 4 bases; bases outside gene matches: 5. This CDR3 has 13 residues. The CDR3 DNA follows: TGTGCCAGCAGGGATAGGACAGGCTATGGCTACACCTTC. Translated, it gives CASRDRTGYGYTF.

In its sample, this clonotype was seen a few times. The chain combines TRBV13 with TRBJ2-7, with 13 bases identical to TRBD2. Looked up from germline, CDR1 is PRHDT and CDR2 is FYEKMQ (reference sequence). The CDR3 sequence is 16 residues long. V trimming: 5 bases; J trimming: 3 bases; junction bases outside the gene matches: 7. Written as DNA, the CDR3 is TGTGCCAGCAGCCCTGGGACTAGCGGGACCCGCTACGAGCAGTACTTC. Translating gives CASSPGTSGTRYEQYF.

This clonotype occurred many times. This chain connects TRBV6-1 to TRBJ2-2, with D perhaps TRBD1 or TRBD2 (5 bases each). The V end was cut by 10 bases, the J end by 0 bases, with 12 bases between. The CDR3 has 14 residues. Germline V gene lookup returns CDR1 MNHNS and CDR2 SASEGT. The CDR3 sequence is CAIQPGPNTGELFF. CDR3 DNA sequence: TGTGCCATCCAACCGGGGCCGAACACCGGGGAGCTGTTTTTT.

This rearrangement joins TRBV12-3 or TRBV12-4 to TRBJ2-1, with TRBD1 matching over 9 bases. The CDR3 totals 19 residues. The V gene end was trimmed by 5 bases and the J gene end by 0 bases; junction bases not matched to a gene: 14. This CDR3 is CASSDGTGSKGGSYNEQFF. The CDR3 DNA reads as TGTGCCAGCAGTGACGGGACAGGGTCCAAGGGTGGCTCCTACAATGAGCAGTTCTTC.

V gene TRBV3-1 combines with J gene TRBJ2-7; D is uncertain. The CDR3 is made up of 13 amino acids. Germline CDR1 reads LGHDT; CDR2 reads YNNKEL (reference sequence). The V end was cut by 1 base, the J end by 4 bases, with 8 bases between. The CDR3 loop is CASSQGTKYEQYF. Here the CDR3 DNA reads TGTGCCAGCAGCCAAGGCACAAAATACGAGCAGTACTTC.

This clonotype was seen more than once but under ten times. This chain connects TRBV5-1 to TRBJ2-5; 10 nucleotides agree with TRBD2. This CDR3 has 15 residues. The J segment lost 4 bases and the V segment lost 2 bases, leaving 5 bases of the junction unmatched. The germline V gene has CDR1 SGHRS and CDR2 YFSETQ. In DNA form, the CDR3 reads TGCGCCAGCAGCTTTGTAGCGGGAGGAGGAGAGACCCAGTACTTC. It specifies CASSFVAGGGETQYF.

This clonotype was recorded at least ten times. The V gene is TRBV28, the J gene TRBJ2-7, with 7 positions matching TRBD1. The V gene's germline CDR1 is MDHEN and CDR2 SYDVKM. The CDR3 runs 13 residues. V gave up 2 bases and J gave up 9 bases; unmatched junction bases: 7. The CDR3 spells CASSLKGARGQYF. The CDR3 DNA reads as TGTGCCAGCAGTTTAAAGGGGGCCCGGGGGCAGTACTTC.

This rearrangement joins TRBV27 to TRBJ2-7; 8 bases line up with TRBD1. The germline gives CDR1 MNHEY, CDR2 SMNVEV (reference sequence). CDR3 length: 14 amino acids. V dropped 6 bases and J dropped 3; count of bases not matched to a gene: 7. The CDR3 reads CASRAGTGDYEQYF. For the CDR3, the DNA is TGTGCCAGCAGGGCCGGGACAGGAGACTACGAGCAGTACTTC.

The CDR3 loop reads CASRRLAAFANTGELFF. CDR3 DNA: TGTGCCAGTAGGAGACTAGCGGCGTTCGCGAACACCGGGGAGCTGTTTTTT. The chain recombines TRBV19 with TRBJ2-2; 9 bases align to TRBD2. J gave up 0 bases and V 6 bases, and 8 bases lay outside the gene matches. CDR1 LNHDA and CDR2 SQIVND come from the germline V gene (reference sequence). The CDR3 loop spans 17 amino acids.

This clonotype was seen at least ten times. The chain employs TRBV5-1 and TRBJ2-1; TRBD2 aligns across 10 bases. The V segment lost 3 bases and the J segment 9 bases; nucleotides outside the gene matches: 9. CDR3 length: 15 amino acids. CDR1 is SGHRS and CDR2 is YFSETQ in the germline V gene. For the CDR3, the DNA is TGCGCCAGCAGCTCCGAGCTAGCGGGAGACGGTGAGCAGTTCTTC. This translates into CASSSELAGDGEQFF.

The V gene is TRBV12-3 or TRBV12-4, the J gene TRBJ2-1; 10 bases agree with TRBD1. With V trimmed by 6 bases and J by 9 bases, 11 bases remained unmatched. The length of the CDR3 is 15 residues. The CDR3 nucleotides read TGTGCCAGCAGACGCACTCGGACAGGGGGAGGTGAGCAGTTCTTC. Translated: CASRRTRTGGGEQFF.

This chain uses TRBV28 with TRBJ2-2; possibly TRBD1 for D (5 bases). Trimming pared 2 bases from V and 0 bases from J, leaving 10 bases between. The CDR3 spans 16 residues. Germline V gene sequence: CDR1 MDHEN, CDR2 SYDVKM. DNA for the CDR3: TGTGCCAGCAGTTTACTTAGGGGATCGAACACCGGGGAGCTGTTTTTT. This gives the protein CASSLLRGSNTGELFF.

In its sample, this clonotype was seen many times. V and J are TRBV5-6 and TRBJ2-1; no clear D. This CDR3 is built from 15 residues. Trimming shortened V by 4 bases and J by 0 bases, and 11 bases separated the two germline ends. Germline values: CDR1 SGHDT, CDR2 YYEEEE. CDR3 sequence (DNA): TGTGCCAGCAGCCTCCAGCTGAGCTCCTACAATGAGCAGTTCTTC. It translates to CASSLQLSSYNEQFF.

This clonotype was found a few times. This chain connects TRBV15 to TRBJ1-4, with D maybe TRBD1 (5 bases). CDR1 and CDR2 (germline): LNHNV, YYDKDF (reference sequence). The CDR3 sequence is 14 residues long. V was cut by 0 bases and J by 8 bases, with 10 bases left in between. CDR3 coding DNA: TGTGCCACCAGCAGAGACGGGGGAGAAGAAAAACTGTTTTTT. This sequence encodes CATSRDGGEEKLFF.

This clonotype was recorded many times. The chain has TRBV6-2 or TRBV6-3 and TRBJ2-7; D gene uncertain. The V end lost 2 bases, the J end lost 3 bases, and 14 bases lay between the germline ends. The CDR3 runs 15 residues. The germline V gene has CDR1 MNHEY and CDR2 SVGEGT. The CDR3 reads CASSYGLGRNYEQYF. In DNA form, the CDR3 reads TGTGCCAGCAGTTACGGGTTGGGCAGAAACTACGAGCAGTACTTC.

This clonotype was counted many times. The chain employs TRBV28 and TRBJ2-1, with D tentatively TRBD1 (5 bases). Between the trimmed V and J ends, which lost 2 bases and 2 bases, there was a span of 10 bases. The CDR3 contains 15 residues. Germline assignment: CDR1 MDHEN and CDR2 SYDVKM. This CDR3 reads CASSLQGLAYNEQFF. The CDR3 DNA reads as TGTGCCAGCAGTTTACAGGGTCTGGCCTACAATGAGCAGTTCTTC. Combining the CDR3 with reference TRBV28 and TRBJ2-1 gives the whole variable domain DVKVTQSSRYLVKRTGEKVFLECVQDMDHENMFWYRQDPGLGLRLIYFSYDVKMKEKGDIPEGYSVSREKKERFSLILESASTNQTSMYLCASSLQGLAYNEQFFGPGTRLTVL.

The V call is TRBV5-5, the J call TRBJ2-2; the D is unclear. The V end lost 2 bases, the J end lost 1 base, and 9 bases lay between the germline ends. Germline values: CDR1 SGHKS, CDR2 YYEKEE (reference sequence). The CDR3 runs 15 residues. The CDR3 DNA reads TGTGCCAGCAGCTTCAGGCTTCTGAACACCGGGGAGCTGTTTTTT. Its protein is CASSFRLLNTGELFF.